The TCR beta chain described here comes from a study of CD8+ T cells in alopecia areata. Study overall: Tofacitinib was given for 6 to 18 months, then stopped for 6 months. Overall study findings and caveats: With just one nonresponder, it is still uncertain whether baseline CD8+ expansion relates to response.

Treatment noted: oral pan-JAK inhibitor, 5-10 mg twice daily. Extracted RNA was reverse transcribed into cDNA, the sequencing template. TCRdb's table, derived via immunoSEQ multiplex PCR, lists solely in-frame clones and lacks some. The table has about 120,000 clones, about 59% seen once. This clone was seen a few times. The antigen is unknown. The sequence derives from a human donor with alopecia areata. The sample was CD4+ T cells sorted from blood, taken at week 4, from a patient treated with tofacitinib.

The CDR3 region is CASSLGVESYEQYF. The CDR3 coding sequence is TGCGCCAGCAGCTTGGGAGTTGAATCCTACGAGCAGTACTTC. This rearrangement joins TRBV5-1 to TRBJ2-7; D unresolved. The V gene lost 0 bases and the J gene lost 1 base, with 8 bases spanning the gap. CDR1 and CDR2 (germline): SGHRS, YFSETQ. The CDR3 is 14 amino acids.